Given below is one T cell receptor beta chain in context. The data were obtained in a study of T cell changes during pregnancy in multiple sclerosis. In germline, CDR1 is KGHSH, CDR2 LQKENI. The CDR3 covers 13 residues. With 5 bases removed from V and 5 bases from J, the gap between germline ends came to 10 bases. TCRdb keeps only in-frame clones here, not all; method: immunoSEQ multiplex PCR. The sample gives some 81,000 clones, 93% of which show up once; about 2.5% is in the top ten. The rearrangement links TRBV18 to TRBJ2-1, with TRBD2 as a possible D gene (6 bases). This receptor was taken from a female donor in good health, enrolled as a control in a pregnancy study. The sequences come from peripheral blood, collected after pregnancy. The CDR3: CASSSGLNNEQFF. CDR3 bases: TGTGCCAGCTCATCCGGACTAAACAATGAGCAGTTCTTC.